This passage covers 29 T cell receptor beta chains from one sample sequenced in a study of cytomegalovirus exposure and HLA in healthy donors (TCRdb year 2017). Preparation of the library involved the immunoSEQ multiplex PCR assay. For the multiplex PCR, a mixture combining 60 forward primers for TCR Vbeta segments and 13 reverse primers for TCR Jbeta segments was used. Drawn from immuneACCESS, this table holds only the in-frame rearrangements with V and J called that TCRdb kept. Clones are partly lost; checked studies trace under half to an unresolved V gene and leave the rest unexplained. The sample data list 200,000 to 250,000 clones, and almost 80% of these were observed just once. The ten largest clones represent 1.5% to 2% of the sample. What was sequenced was PBMCs. The receptors originated from a young man in good health and CMV-seronegative.

V usage is TRBV30 and J usage is TRBJ1-2, with a weak D call TRBD1 (5 bases). Trimming shortened V by 2 bases and J by 4 bases, and 11 bases separated the two germline ends. The CDR3 runs to 13 residues. Per germline, CDR1 GTSNPN and CDR2 SVGIG (reference sequence). CDR3 sequence (DNA): TGTGCCTGGAGTCCAGGGCATCGCTATGGCTACACCTTC. Its protein product is CAWSPGHRYGYTF.

J is TRBJ1-2 and V is TRBV2, with TRBD1 identical over 10 bases. After removal of 6 bases from V and 2 bases from J, the junction contained 6 bases not matched to a gene. The CDR3 totals 15 residues. The V gene's germline CDR1 is SNHLY and CDR2 FYNNEI. The CDR3 nucleotides read TGTGCCAGCAGCGTGGGACAGGGGAGGAACTATGGCTACACCTTC. It is translated as CASSVGQGRNYGYTF.

With regard to this clone: The junction shows a germline mismatch at one end, possibly a read error. The chain employs TRBV7-7 and TRBJ2-1, with D possibly TRBD2 on 6 matching bases. CDR3 length equals 16 residues. Germline CDR1 SSHAT, CDR2 FNYEAQ (reference sequence). CDR3 in amino acids: CASSLGGTPGDNEQFF. For the CDR3, the DNA is TGTGCTAGCAGCCTCGGAGGGACCCCGGGGGACAATGAGCAGTTCTTC.

The rearrangement joins TRBV7-3 to TRBJ2-1; TRBD1 agrees at 9 bases. The trim removed 5 bases at V and 5 bases at J, leaving 4 bases unmatched. The CDR3 consists of 14 residues. The germline V gene encodes CDR1 SGHTA and CDR2 FQGTGA. The chain's CDR3 is CASSTGQGNNEQFF. The CDR3 DNA reads TGTGCCAGCAGCACCGGACAGGGGAACAATGAGCAGTTCTTC.

The CDR3: CATMRGGVTDTQYF. The CDR3 DNA is TGTGCCACAATGAGGGGCGGGGTAACAGATACGCAGTATTTT. The gene calls are TRBV7-2 and TRBJ2-3; D possibly corresponds to TRBD2 (6 bases). V shed 10 bases and J shed 3 bases, with 17 bases lying between them. The CDR3 has 14 residues. Germline CDR1 SGHTA, CDR2 FQGNSA.

The chain joins TRBV5-4 to TRBJ2-1; 7 nucleotides line up with TRBD2. Trimming cost V 0 bases and J 4 bases; bases outside gene matches: 10. The CDR3 runs to 17 residues. Germline loops: CDR1 SGHNT, CDR2 YYREEE (reference sequence). CDR3 DNA: TGTGCCAGCAGCTTGGATCTAGCGGAACCTCCATACAATGAGCAGTTCTTC. It encodes CASSLDLAEPPYNEQFF.

The chain combines TRBV6-1 with TRBJ1-3; D not certain. CDR3 size: 15 residues. The germline V and J ends were trimmed by 4 bases and 6 bases, with 16 bases remaining between them. CDR1 is MNHNS, CDR2 SASEGT, per germline. The DNA for the CDR3 is TGTGCCAGCAGTGGGACCCATTTCGGGGAAAACACCATATATTTT. It codes for CASSGTHFGENTIYF.

The rearrangement joins TRBV29-1 to TRBJ2-1; 7 nucleotides match TRBD1. Per the germline V gene, CDR1 is SQVTM and CDR2 is ANQGSEA. V trimming: 0 bases; J trimming: 0 bases; junction bases outside the gene matches: 14. This CDR3 spans 19 amino acids. CDR3 bases: TGCAGCGTTGAAGATCGGAACAGGGGTGGACCGAGCTCCTACAATGAGCAGTTCTTC. It yields the protein CSVEDRNRGGPSSYNEQFF.

The genes are TRBV11-1 and TRBJ2-7; 7 nucleotides match TRBD2. J was trimmed by 0 bases and V by 0 bases; bases with no gene match: 5. The V gene's germline CDR1 is SGHAT and CDR2 FQDESV (reference sequence). The CDR3 is made up of 16 amino acids. This CDR3 reads CASSLASAGSSYEQYF. The CDR3 DNA is TGTGCCAGCAGCTTAGCGTCAGCGGGGAGCTCCTACGAGCAGTACTTC.

A single count supports this clone. The rearrangement links TRBV5-1 to TRBJ2-3; the D gene is possibly TRBD2 (6 bases). CDR1 is SGHRS, CDR2 YFSETQ, per germline. Deletions cut 2 bases from V and 6 bases from J, with 16 bases between. This CDR3 spans 15 amino acids. The CDR3 DNA reads as TGCGCCAGCAGCTTTCTCGGGGGAGTGTCTGATACGCAGTATTTT. Translation gives CASSFLGGVSDTQYF.

Details on this clone: An end of the junction does not agree with germline; a read error may underlie this. The chain combines TRBV4-1 with TRBJ2-5, with TRBD2 identical over 8 bases. The length of the CDR3 is 14 residues. Germline loops: CDR1 MGHRA, CDR2 YSYEKL. Here the CDR3 DNA reads TGCGCCAGCAGCCAAGAAGGGACTAGTGGCTATGGGGACTTC. This translates into CASSQEGTSGYGDF.

This chain links TRBV7-9 with TRBJ2-7; TRBD1 is a possible D gene (6 bases). Germline V CDR1 and CDR2: SEHNR, FQNEAQ (reference sequence). The CDR3 spans 14 residues. The V end was cut by 0 bases, the J end by 2 bases, with 8 bases between. The CDR3 DNA is TGTGCCAGCAGCTTAGCGGGGGCTACCTACGAGCAGTACTTC. This translates into CASSLAGATYEQYF.

The chain is built from TRBV11-2 and TRBJ2-5, with D perhaps TRBD1 (6 bases). Germline lookup yields CDR1 SGHAT and CDR2 FQNNGV. The length of the CDR3 is 15 residues. V shed 1 base and J shed 3 bases, with 12 bases lying between them. The chain's CDR3 is CASSLVGGGEETQYF. The CDR3 coding sequence is TGTGCCAGCAGCTTAGTGGGTGGGGGCGAAGAGACCCAGTACTTC. Full variable domain (rest looked up from reference TRBV11-2 and TRBJ2-5): EAGVAQSPRYKIIEKRQSVAFWCNPISGHATLYWYQQILGQGPKLLIQFQNNGVVDDSQLPKDRFSAERLKGVDSTLKIQPAKLEDSAVYLCASSLVGGGEETQYFGPGTRLLVL.

The chain recombines TRBV6-6 with TRBJ1-2, with a possible D match to TRBD1 (5 bases). V was pared by 7 bases and J by 2 bases, with 17 bases between. Per germline, CDR1 MNHNY and CDR2 SVGAGI (reference sequence). The CDR3 spans 15 residues. The CDR3 DNA follows: TGTGCCAGCACACAGGCCCGATCGGCCAACTATGGCTACACCTTC. Its protein is CASTQARSANYGYTF.

This clone was observed a handful of times. The J gene is TRBJ1-1, the V gene TRBV7-9; 7 positions match TRBD1. J lost 4 bases, V lost 1 base, and 6 bases had no gene match. The CDR3 spans 15 residues. Germline CDR1 reads SEHNR; CDR2 reads FQNEAQ (reference sequence). In DNA form, the CDR3 reads TGTGCCAGCAGCTTAGGACAGGGAAGAGGCACTGAAGCTTTCTTT. As protein: CASSLGQGRGTEAFF. The variable domain in full, with the rest retrieved from reference TRBV7-9 and TRBJ1-1, is DTGVSQNPRHKITKRGQNVTFRCDPISEHNRLYWYRQTLGQGPEFLTYFQNEAQLEKSRLLSDRFSAERPKGSFSTLEIQRTEQGDSAMYLCASSLGQGRGTEAFFGQGTRLTVV.

The chain combines TRBV18 with TRBJ2-5; TRBD1 matches 9 bases. Germline V CDR1 and CDR2: KGHSH, LQKENI. J lost 5 bases, V lost 3 bases, and 16 bases had no gene match. The CDR3 runs 18 residues. In nucleotides, the CDR3 is TGTGCCAGCTCACCGGACCGGGACAGGGTTCCCCCGGGGGAGACCCAGTACTTC. Its translation: CASSPDRDRVPPGETQYF.

V and J are TRBV6-6 and TRBJ2-7, with TRBD1 matching over 8 bases. The germline CDR1 and CDR2 sequences are MNHNY and SVGAGI (reference sequence). Trimming removed 4 bases from V and 3 bases from J; junction bases left unmatched: 5. This CDR3 spans 14 amino acids. CDR3 DNA sequence: TGTGCCAGCAGTTCCTGGACAGGGATCTACGAGCAGTACTTC. Amino acids: CASSSWTGIYEQYF.

This chain connects TRBV27 to TRBJ1-2, with D possibly matching TRBD1 (5 bases). CDR3 length: 15 amino acids. Germline CDR1 reads MNHEY; CDR2 reads SMNVEV (reference sequence). With 6 bases removed from V and 2 bases from J, the gap between germline ends came to 16 bases. The CDR3 bases are TGTGCCAGCAGGCTAAAGGAGGGGAGCAACTATGGCTACACCTTC. Encoded protein: CASRLKEGSNYGYTF.

The chain combines TRBV27 with TRBJ2-3, with D perhaps TRBD2 (6 bases). The CDR3 consists of 15 residues. Trimming pared 2 bases from V and 0 bases from J, leaving 9 bases between. CDR1 is MNHEY and CDR2 is SMNVEV in the germline V gene (reference sequence). The CDR3 coding sequence is TGTGCCAGCAGTTTAATCGCGGGGAGCACAGATACGCAGTATTTT. Its translation is CASSLIAGSTDTQYF.

This clone was seen a few times. The chain uses TRBV6-1 and TRBJ2-7, with 8 bases fitting TRBD1. The CDR3 loop spans 19 amino acids. From germline, CDR1 is MNHNS and CDR2 SASEGT. The V gene end was trimmed by 2 bases and the J gene end by 4 bases; junction bases not matched to a gene: 19. For the CDR3, the DNA is TGTGCCAGCAGTGAATATCTTTCTGGGATTGCAGGGGGCAGTTACGAGCAGTACTTC. It encodes CASSEYLSGIAGGSYEQYF.

This clone was detected a few times. This rearrangement joins TRBV9 to TRBJ1-1, with 9 bases fitting TRBD1. V gave up 4 bases and J gave up 8 bases; unmatched junction bases: 3. Germline loops: CDR1 SGDLS, CDR2 YYNGEE. This CDR3 is 12 amino acids long. CDR3 in amino acids: CASSPQGAEAFF. In nucleotides, the CDR3 is TGTGCCAGCAGCCCACAGGGGGCAGAAGCTTTCTTT.

This clone was observed a single time. V and J are TRBV11-3 and TRBJ1-1; 10 bases match TRBD1. CDR1 SGHNT and CDR2 YENEEA come from the germline V gene. The CDR3 contains 14 residues. J gave up 5 bases and V 6 bases, and 6 bases lay outside the gene matches. The CDR3 sequence is CASSPGQGVTEAFF. CDR3 sequence (DNA): TGTGCCAGCAGTCCCGGACAGGGGGTTACTGAAGCTTTCTTT.

Only one count was recorded for this clone. The chain uses TRBV6-5 and TRBJ1-6; D possibly corresponds to TRBD1 (5 bases). The CDR3 is made up of 11 amino acids. V was clipped by 2 bases and J by 14 bases, with 7 bases between them. Germline CDR1 and CDR2: MNHEY and SVGAGI. CDR3 bases: TGTGCCAGCAGTTACGGGGGGTCCCTCCACTTT. Residues: CASSYGGSLHF.

This clone was picked up one time. The CDR3 loop reads CASSLGTGGKDEQYF. The CDR3 region has the DNA TGTGCCAGCAGTTTGGGGACAGGGGGCAAGGACGAGCAGTACTTC. The rearrangement links TRBV27 to TRBJ2-5, with 12 bases that match TRBD1. TRBJ2-7 explains the end of the DNA better; the J call may be wrong. Looked up from germline, CDR1 is MNHEY and CDR2 is SMNVEV (reference sequence). The CDR3 has 15 residues.

V and J are TRBV11-3 and TRBJ2-2; 7 nucleotides line up with TRBD2. Germline CDR1 reads SGHNT; CDR2 reads YENEEA. The CDR3 spans 18 residues. Losses at the gene ends were 5 bases for V and 5 bases for J; bases not matched to a gene: 17. CDR3: CASSRPRGDTAGTGELFF. Written as DNA, the CDR3 is TGTGCCAGCAGCCGGCCTCGGGGGGATACGGCAGGGACCGGGGAGCTGTTTTTT.

This clone was detected ten times or more. V usage is TRBV28 and J usage is TRBJ1-1; possible D gene TRBD1, 5 bases. Germline V CDR1 and CDR2: MDHEN, SYDVKM. V was pared by 5 bases and J by 0 bases, with 19 bases between. This CDR3 is built from 17 residues. Here the CDR3 reads CASSPTSRVSMNTEAFF. In nucleotides, the CDR3 is TGTGCCAGCAGTCCTACATCCAGGGTCTCGATGAACACTGAAGCTTTCTTT.

The rearrangement links TRBV7-3 to TRBJ2-2; D uncertain. Germline-derived CDR1 and CDR2 are SGHTA and FQGTGA. The CDR3 runs 14 residues. V gave up 5 bases and J gave up 0 bases, with 7 bases separating them. CDR3 nucleotides: TGTGCCAGCAGCATATACACGAACACCGGGGAGCTGTTTTTT. Amino acids: CASSIYTNTGELFF.

This sequence joins TRBV25-1 and TRBJ2-5; maybe TRBD1 (5 bases). CDR3 length: 15 amino acids. Germline assignment: CDR1 MGHDK and CDR2 SYGVNS. Between the trimmed V and J ends, which lost 2 bases and 0 bases, there was a span of 10 bases. As DNA, the CDR3 is TGTGCCAGCAGTGAACAGACAGAGTACCAAGAGACCCAGTACTTC. It specifies CASSEQTEYQETQYF.

J is TRBJ1-4 and V is TRBV30; 8 bases are a match to TRBD1. V was pared by 2 bases and J by 2 bases, with 16 bases of the junction left unmatched. The CDR3 contains 19 residues. Germline V CDR1 and CDR2: GTSNPN, SVGIG (reference sequence). The CDR3 DNA is TGTGCCTGGAGTTCTTCAACCTACAGGGGGTTGGTGACTAATGAAAAACTGTTTTTT. It codes for CAWSSSTYRGLVTNEKLFF.